The 23 T cell receptor beta chains below all came from one sample that was sequenced in a study of blood T cell repertoires in COVID-19. Sequenced by immunoSEQ multiplex PCR; TCRdb stores in-frame clones only, minus some. The data contain under 150,000 clones, 65% to 90% of them singletons. Material: peripheral blood. These receptor sequences come from a woman in her fifties or sixties with active or convalescent COVID-19.

The rearrangement links TRBV23-1 to TRBJ1-2; TRBD1 matches 9 bases. TRBV23-1 is labeled an ORF, and its function is uncertain. V gave up 1 base and J gave up 8 bases; unmatched junction bases: 5. The CDR3 is 14 residues long. The DNA of the CDR3 is TGCGCCAGCAGTCAATTACGAGGGACAGGGGGCTACACCTTC. Protein sequence: CASSQLRGTGGYTF.

J is TRBJ1-6 and V is TRBV7-2; 8 bases line up with TRBD1. V lost 2 bases, J lost 10 bases, and 7 bases stayed unmatched. Germline V gene sequence: CDR1 SGHTA, CDR2 FQGNSA. CDR3 length: 15 amino acids. The CDR3 spells CASSLPVTGGSPLHF. CDR3 bases: TGTGCCAGCAGCTTACCCGTTACAGGGGGATCACCCCTCCACTTT.

V and J are TRBV25-1 and TRBJ1-4, with 7 bases fitting TRBD1. The CDR3 consists of 15 residues. Germline-derived CDR1 and CDR2 are MGHDK and SYGVNS. The junction had 3 bases not matched to a gene; V was cut back by 0 bases and J by 5 bases. Here the CDR3 reads CASSEYAGGNEKLFF. CDR3 in DNA: TGTGCCAGCAGTGAATATGCAGGGGGAAATGAAAAACTGTTTTTT.

The rearrangement joins TRBV2 to TRBJ1-2; perhaps TRBD1 as D (6 bases). Germline V gene data show CDR1 as SNHLY and CDR2 as FYNNEI. The length of the CDR3 is 12 residues. Trimming cost V 8 bases and J 3 bases, with 10 bases left between them. The CDR3 DNA follows: TGTGCCAGCTCAGGACAGCACTATGGCTACACCTTC. Translating it yields CASSGQHYGYTF.

The chain joins TRBV7-6 to TRBJ2-7, with 7 positions matching TRBD1. The CDR3 runs 14 residues. Germline V gene lookup returns CDR1 SGHVS and CDR2 FNYEAQ. J lost 2 bases, V lost 3 bases, and 4 bases had no gene match. Written as DNA, the CDR3 is TGTGCCAGCAGCTTGACAGGGAATACCTACGAGCAGTACTTC. This sequence encodes CASSLTGNTYEQYF.

The chain uses TRBV10-3 and TRBJ1-2, with no clear D. Germline CDR1 and CDR2: ENHRY and SYGVKD. The CDR3 is 18 amino acids. V was pared by 8 bases and J by 1 base, with 26 bases between. The chain's CDR3 is CAIDDDGSTPTFNYGYTF. The CDR3, as DNA: TGTGCCATCGATGATGACGGGTCCACACCCACCTTTAACTATGGCTACACCTTC.

This rearrangement joins TRBV9 to TRBJ2-1, with 13 positions matching TRBD2. This CDR3 comprises 21 residues. Germline CDR1 is SGDLS and CDR2 is YYNGEE. After removal of 5 bases from V and 7 bases from J, the junction contained 24 bases not matched to a gene. The CDR3 bases are TGTGCCAGCAGTCCCCCCCCACGCGGGACTAGCGGGACCCAGACCAGAAATGAGCAGTTCTTC. Residues: CASSPPPRGTSGTQTRNEQFF.

Regarding this clone: At one boundary the junction diverges from the germline segment, which might be a read error. The chain combines TRBV7-7 with TRBJ2-7; weak D call: TRBD2 (7 bases). The germline V gene encodes CDR1 SSHAT and CDR2 FNYEAQ (reference sequence). This CDR3 contains 13 residues. In DNA, the CDR3 is TGTGCTAGCAGCTTAGGGGGAGGGGGCGAGCAGTACTTC. Translated: CASSLGGGGEQYF.

The chain has TRBV7-9 and TRBJ1-3; 7 bases are shared with TRBD1. V shed 4 bases, J shed 3 bases, and the junction held 3 bases outside the gene matches. There are 14 residues in the CDR3. The germline gives CDR1 SEHNR, CDR2 FQNEAQ (reference sequence). The CDR3 sequence is CASSWGQIGNTIYF. The CDR3 DNA sequence: TGTGCCAGCAGCTGGGGACAGATTGGAAACACCATATATTTT.

This CDR3 is CAISEWKEANTEAFF. The CDR3 nucleotides are TGTGCCATCAGTGAGTGGAAGGAGGCGAACACTGAAGCTTTCTTT. The chain joins TRBV10-3 to TRBJ1-1; D unclear. The CDR3 is 15 residues long. CDR1 is ENHRY, CDR2 SYGVKD, per germline. V gave up 1 base and J gave up 1 base, with 10 bases separating them.

Concerning this clone itself: The sample contains more than one DNA sequence encoding this CDR3. The genes are TRBV9 and TRBJ2-5, with a possible D match to TRBD1 (5 bases). Germline values: CDR1 SGDLS, CDR2 YYNGEE. The CDR3 is 13 amino acids. V was pared by 2 bases and J by 2 bases, with 7 bases between. CDR3 DNA: TGTGCCAGCAGCGTCGGACAACAAGAGACCCAGTACTTC. Translation: CASSVGQQETQYF.

The J gene is TRBJ1-2, the V gene TRBV9; D is perhaps TRBD1 (6 bases). This CDR3 comprises 15 residues. In germline, CDR1 is SGDLS, CDR2 YYNGEE. Between the trimmed V and J ends, which lost 3 bases and 8 bases, there was a span of 20 bases. The CDR3 sequence is CASSASGGPVTGYTF. CDR3 DNA sequence: TGTGCCAGCAGCGCTTCGGGGGGGCCTGTGACGGGCTACACCTTC.

The chain employs TRBV6-1 and TRBJ1-1; D not certain. V was trimmed by 1 base and J by 3 bases, leaving 6 bases between them. From germline, CDR1 is MNHNS and CDR2 SASEGT. The CDR3 is 13 residues long. The CDR3, as DNA: TGTGCCAGCAGTGAAGAGAGGGACACTGAAGCTTTCTTT. Protein sequence: CASSEERDTEAFF.

The rearrangement joins TRBV5-1 to TRBJ2-1, with 7 bases that match TRBD2. CDR1 is SGHRS and CDR2 is YFSETQ in the germline V gene. V lost 4 bases to trimming and J lost 1 base; unmatched junction nucleotides: 11. The CDR3 has 17 residues. CDR3 sequence: CASSQVLRRGSYNEQFF. The CDR3 DNA is TGCGCCAGCAGCCAAGTATTGCGGCGGGGGTCCTACAATGAGCAGTTCTTC.

The chain links TRBV10-2 to TRBJ1-1, with D possibly TRBD1 on 5 matching bases. Germline CDR1 and CDR2: WSHSY and SAAADI. V was clipped by 3 bases and J by 4 bases, with 18 bases between them. This CDR3 contains 16 residues. The CDR3 DNA follows: TGCGCCAGCAGTGACCATCGTCGGATGGGGGGCACTGAAGCTTTCTTT. This sequence encodes CASSDHRRMGGTEAFF.

V and J are TRBV3-1 (or the pseudogene TRBV3-2) and TRBJ2-7, with 16 positions matching TRBD2. The J segment lost 0 bases and the V segment lost 2 bases, leaving 7 bases of the junction unmatched. This CDR3 region has 19 residues. Germline V gene sequence: CDR1 LGHDT, CDR2 YNNKEL (reference sequence). CDR3 loop: CASSQSGTSGRAFSYEQYF. In DNA, the CDR3 is TGTGCCAGCAGCCAAAGTGGGACTAGCGGGAGGGCCTTCTCCTACGAGCAGTACTTC.

CDR3 residues: CASSFIPGENTEAFF. CDR3 coding DNA: TGTGCCAGCAGCTTTATTCCAGGGGAGAACACTGAAGCTTTCTTT. The chain uses TRBV11-1 and TRBJ1-1, with D possibly being TRBD1 (6 bases). The CDR3 spans 15 residues. Germline loops: CDR1 SGHAT, CDR2 FQDESV (reference sequence). V gave up 3 bases and J gave up 1 base, with 12 bases separating them.

This chain joins TRBV7-2 and TRBJ2-3; D is possibly TRBD2 (6 bases). The ends were cut back, 5 bases at V and 0 bases at J, with 24 bases in the middle. Germline lookup yields CDR1 SGHTA and CDR2 FQGNSA. This CDR3 has 19 residues. CDR3 DNA: TGTGCCAGCAGCAAGCGAGGGCTAGGCGGGGTCCCTAGCACAGATACGCAGTATTTT. It codes for CASSKRGLGGVPSTDTQYF.

This clone was counted ten times or more. Distinct nucleotide sequences in the sample also encode this CDR3. The V and J genes are TRBV15 and TRBJ1-4; 7 bases map to TRBD1. The V segment lost 5 bases and the J segment 8 bases; nucleotides outside the gene matches: 8. This CDR3 spans 14 amino acids. The germline V gene encodes CDR1 LNHNV and CDR2 YYDKDF (reference sequence). CDR3 nucleotide sequence: TGTGCCACCAGCGACGACAGGGTCAACGAAAAACTGTTTTTT. Its protein is CATSDDRVNEKLFF.

V gene TRBV2 combines with J gene TRBJ1-1; a possible D gene is TRBD1 (5 bases). This CDR3 is 12 amino acids long. Trimming took 6 bases from V and 10 from J, leaving 15 bases between them. The germline V gene has CDR1 SNHLY and CDR2 FYNNEI. CDR3 sequence: CASRFFRERAFF. CDR3 nucleotides: TGTGCCAGCAGGTTCTTCAGGGAAAGAGCTTTCTTT.

The CDR3 region is CASSPVRLGDGYTF. Written as DNA, the CDR3 is TGTGCCAGCAGCCCCGTGAGGCTAGGGGATGGCTACACCTTC. V gene TRBV28 combines with J gene TRBJ1-2; the D gene is possibly TRBD1 (5 bases). CDR3 length equals 14 residues. V dropped 6 bases and J dropped 6 bases, with 17 bases sitting between them. Germline V lookup: CDR1 MDHEN, CDR2 SYDVKM.

V and J are TRBV5-6 and TRBJ2-3; TRBD2 agrees at 11 bases. Trimming removed 0 bases from V and 9 bases from J; junction bases left unmatched: 3. Looked up from germline, CDR1 is SGHDT and CDR2 is YYEEEE. The CDR3 spans 14 residues. CDR3 in DNA: TGTGCCAGCAGCTTGGGACTAGCGGGATCCACGCAGTATTTT. Protein: CASSLGLAGSTQYF.

The chain uses TRBV6-4 and TRBJ1-1; weak D call: TRBD1 (6 bases). The CDR3 consists of 13 residues. Germline V gene lookup returns CDR1 MRHNA and CDR2 SNTAGT. V lost 5 bases, J lost 11 bases, and 18 bases lay in between. CDR3 nucleotide sequence: TGTGCCAGCAGTCAAGAGACAGGCGAACGGGCTTTCTTT. Amino acid sequence: CASSQETGERAFF.